This entry is about one T cell receptor (beta chain). What antigen it recognizes has not been identified. There are no base qualities to consult, and no much larger clone falls within one base. The CDR1 and CDR2 encoded by the germline V gene (reference sequence) are DFQATT and SNEGSKA. The CDR3 runs 13 amino acids, cysteine and phenylalanine included. Just CDR3 DNA is preserved here, 39 bases in frame from base 1. At the junction V is shortened by 2 bases and J by 3 bases, with 11 bases in between. TCR beta VDJ combination and CDR3 sequence profiling used genomic DNA as the template. An Illumina HiSeq 2000 was the platform used for TCR repertoire sequencing. The authors processed their data as follows. TRBV/TRBJ rearrangement plots, CDR3 size and DJ length profiles, and Simpson's diversity index were used to assess repertoires. The most abundant DNA sequence in the deep sequencing data was taken as the immunodominant clone. CDR3 amino acid sequences were checked for sharing between subjects and were compared against published repertoires and the VDJdb database. TCRdb reran the public reads through fastp at Q25 and MiXCR, keeping productive beta chains. Each entry is one CDR3 protein sequence, shown with its most common DNA and genes. The V and J calls and clone size come from TCRdb's table, not from the authors' own analysis. The sample table records 250,000 to 300,000 distinct CDR3 sequences; roughly 50% of these occur just once. The ten biggest clones cover 7.5% to 9% of the sample.

The sample originates from a study of CD8+CD57+ T cells in acquired aplastic anemia (dated by TCRdb to the late 2010s). Notes on the research overall: DNA extracted from sorted CD4+ and CD8+ cells had a mean of roughly 3 ug, with a range of 0.2 to 27.4 ug.

TCR repertoires of sorted CD4+ and CD8+ blood T cells from severe aplastic anemia patients and healthy subjects were deep-sequenced in the study. Ficoll-Paque density gradient centrifugation was used to isolate peripheral blood mononuclear cells. Before DNA was extracted, CD4+ and CD8+ T cells were sorted using either FACS or magnetic beads. General findings and caveats noted by the study authors: Patients and healthy controls showed no significant difference in CD8+ Simpson's diversity (P=0.060). Around 27 CD8+ CDR3 sequences were shared between patients and controls but appeared highly expressed in patients and within their immunodominant clones.

The origin of this receptor is a human donor with severe aplastic anemia or a healthy control (not recorded which). The material sequenced was sorted CD4+, CD8+, or CD8+CD57+ T cells (not recorded which) from PBMCs. The chain is assembled from TRBV20-1 and TRBJ2-7; TRBD2 is a possible D gene, resting on 5 matching bases. The base sequence is TGCAGTGCTAGACCCTACCGGGGCTACGAGCAGTACTTC. Protein translation: CSARPYRGYEQYF.